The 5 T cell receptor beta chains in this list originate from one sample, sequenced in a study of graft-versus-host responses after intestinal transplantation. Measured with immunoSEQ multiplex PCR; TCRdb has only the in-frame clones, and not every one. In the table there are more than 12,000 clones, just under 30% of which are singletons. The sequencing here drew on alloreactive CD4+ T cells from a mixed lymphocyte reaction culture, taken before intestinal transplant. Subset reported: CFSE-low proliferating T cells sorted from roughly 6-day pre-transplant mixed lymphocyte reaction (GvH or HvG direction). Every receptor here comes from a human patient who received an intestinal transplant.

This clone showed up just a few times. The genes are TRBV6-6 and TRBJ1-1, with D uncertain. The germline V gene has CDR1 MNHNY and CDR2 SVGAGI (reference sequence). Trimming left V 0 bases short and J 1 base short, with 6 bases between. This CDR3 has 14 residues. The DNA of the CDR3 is TGTGCCAGCAGTTACTCTACGGGGAACACTGAAGCTTTCTTT. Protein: CASSYSTGNTEAFF.

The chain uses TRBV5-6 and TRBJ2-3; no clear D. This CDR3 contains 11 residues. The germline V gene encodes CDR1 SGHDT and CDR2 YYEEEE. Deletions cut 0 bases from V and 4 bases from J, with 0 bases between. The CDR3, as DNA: TGTGCCAGCAGCTTGGCAGATACGCAGTATTTT. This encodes CASSLADTQYF. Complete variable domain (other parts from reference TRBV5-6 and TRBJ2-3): DAGVTQSPTHLIKTRGQQVTLRCSPKSGHDTVSWYQQALGQGPQFIFQYYEEEERQRGNFPDRFSGHQFPNYSSELNVNALLLGDSALYLCASSLADTQYFGPGTRLTVL.

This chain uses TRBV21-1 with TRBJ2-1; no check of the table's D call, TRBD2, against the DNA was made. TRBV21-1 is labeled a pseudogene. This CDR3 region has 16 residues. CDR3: CASSPPRRRSYNEQFF. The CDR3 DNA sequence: TGTGCCAGCAGCCCTCCCCGCAGGAGGTCCTACAATGAGCAGTTCTTC.

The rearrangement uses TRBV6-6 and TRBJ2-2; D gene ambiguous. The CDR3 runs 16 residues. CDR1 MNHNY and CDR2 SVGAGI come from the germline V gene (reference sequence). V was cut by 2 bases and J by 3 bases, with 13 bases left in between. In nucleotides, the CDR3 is TGTGCCAGCAGTTACCGAACTGTCAGAGACACCGGGGAGCTGTTTTTT. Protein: CASSYRTVRDTGELFF.

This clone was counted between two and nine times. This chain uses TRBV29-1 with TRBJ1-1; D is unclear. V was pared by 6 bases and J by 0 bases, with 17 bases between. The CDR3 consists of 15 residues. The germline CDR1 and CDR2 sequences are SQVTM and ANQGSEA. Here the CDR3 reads CSVLLLAALNTEAFF. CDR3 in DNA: TGCAGCGTCCTCCTGTTGGCAGCCCTGAACACTGAAGCTTTCTTT.